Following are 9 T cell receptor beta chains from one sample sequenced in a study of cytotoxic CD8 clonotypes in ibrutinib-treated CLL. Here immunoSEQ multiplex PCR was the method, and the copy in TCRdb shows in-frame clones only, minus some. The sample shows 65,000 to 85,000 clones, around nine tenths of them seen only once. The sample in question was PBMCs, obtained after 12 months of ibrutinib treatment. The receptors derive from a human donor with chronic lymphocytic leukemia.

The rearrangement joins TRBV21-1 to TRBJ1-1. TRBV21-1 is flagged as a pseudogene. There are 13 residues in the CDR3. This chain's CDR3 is CASMGGFGTEAFF. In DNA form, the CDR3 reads TGTGCCAGCATGGGCGGTTTTGGCACTGAAGCTTTCTTT.

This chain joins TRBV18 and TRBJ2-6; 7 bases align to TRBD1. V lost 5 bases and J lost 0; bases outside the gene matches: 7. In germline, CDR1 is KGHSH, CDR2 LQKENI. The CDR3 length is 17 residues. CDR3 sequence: CASSSISGGSGANVLTF. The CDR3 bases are TGTGCCAGCTCATCAATTTCAGGGGGCTCTGGGGCCAACGTCCTGACTTTC.

The CDR3 loop is CASSDGRADTGELFF. In nucleotides, the CDR3 is TGCGCCAGCAGCGACGGAAGGGCGGACACCGGGGAGCTGTTTTTT. The chain couples TRBV5-1 to TRBJ2-2; D remains ambiguous. The CDR3 runs to 15 residues. Trimming took off 4 bases at V and 3 bases at J, with 13 bases between the two ends. Looked up from germline, CDR1 is SGHRS and CDR2 is YFSETQ.

CDR3 nucleotides: TGTGCCAGCAGTTACTTGGGGACAGATACGCAGTATTTT. The encoded protein is CASSYLGTDTQYF. The chain joins TRBV6-6 to TRBJ2-3, with D uncertain. Looked up from germline, CDR1 is MNHNY and CDR2 is SVGAGI (reference sequence). The V end was cut by 1 base, the J end by 3 bases, with 5 bases between. The CDR3 contains 13 residues.

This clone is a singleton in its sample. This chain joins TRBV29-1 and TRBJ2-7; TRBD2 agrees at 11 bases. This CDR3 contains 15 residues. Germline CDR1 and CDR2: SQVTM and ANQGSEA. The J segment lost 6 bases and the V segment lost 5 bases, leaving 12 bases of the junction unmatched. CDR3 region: CSVPNVTSGSREQYF. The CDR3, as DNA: TGCAGCGTTCCCAACGTCACTAGCGGGAGCCGCGAGCAGTACTTC.

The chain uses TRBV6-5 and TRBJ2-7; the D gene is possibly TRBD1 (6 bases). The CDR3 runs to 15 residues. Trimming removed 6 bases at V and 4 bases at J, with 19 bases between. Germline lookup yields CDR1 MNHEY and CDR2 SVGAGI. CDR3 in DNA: TGTGCCAGCAGGCGACAGGTGAATGGTATTTACGAGCAGTACTTC. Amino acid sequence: CASRRQVNGIYEQYF.

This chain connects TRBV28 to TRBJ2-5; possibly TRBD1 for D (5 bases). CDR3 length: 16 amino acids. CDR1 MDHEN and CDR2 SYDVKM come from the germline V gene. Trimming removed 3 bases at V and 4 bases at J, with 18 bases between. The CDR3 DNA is TGTGCCAGCAGTTTCTCATTAGGGGCAATCACAGAGACCCAGTACTTC. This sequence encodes CASSFSLGAITETQYF.

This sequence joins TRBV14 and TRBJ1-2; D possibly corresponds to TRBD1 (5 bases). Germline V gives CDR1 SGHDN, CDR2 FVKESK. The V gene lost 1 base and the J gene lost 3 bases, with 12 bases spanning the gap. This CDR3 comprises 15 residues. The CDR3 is CASSQAGGSYYGYTF. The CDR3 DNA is TGTGCCAGCAGCCAAGCTGGGGGTAGCTACTATGGCTACACCTTC.

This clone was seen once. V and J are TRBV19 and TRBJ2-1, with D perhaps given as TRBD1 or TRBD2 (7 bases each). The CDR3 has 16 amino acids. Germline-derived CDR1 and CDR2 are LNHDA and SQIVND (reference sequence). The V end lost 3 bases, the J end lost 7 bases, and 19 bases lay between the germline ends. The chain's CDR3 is CASSMGGGLGGNEQFF. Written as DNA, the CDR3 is TGTGCCAGTAGTATGGGAGGGGGCTTAGGGGGAAATGAGCAGTTCTTC.